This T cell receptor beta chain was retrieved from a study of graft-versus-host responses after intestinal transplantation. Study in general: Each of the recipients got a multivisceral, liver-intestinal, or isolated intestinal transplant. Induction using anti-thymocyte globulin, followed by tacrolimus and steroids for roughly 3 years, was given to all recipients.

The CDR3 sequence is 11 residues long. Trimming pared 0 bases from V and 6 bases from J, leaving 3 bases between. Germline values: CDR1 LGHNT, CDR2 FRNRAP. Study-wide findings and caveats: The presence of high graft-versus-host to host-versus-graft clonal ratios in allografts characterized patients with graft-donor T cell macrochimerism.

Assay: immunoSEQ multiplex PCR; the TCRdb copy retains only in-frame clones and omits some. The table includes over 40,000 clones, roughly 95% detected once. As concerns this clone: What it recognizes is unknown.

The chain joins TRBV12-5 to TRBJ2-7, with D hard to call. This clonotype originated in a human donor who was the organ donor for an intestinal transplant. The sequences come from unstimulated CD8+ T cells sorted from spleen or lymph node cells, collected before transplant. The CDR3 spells CASGLVGEQYF. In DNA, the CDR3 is TGTGCTAGTGGTTTGGTTGGCGAGCAGTACTTC.